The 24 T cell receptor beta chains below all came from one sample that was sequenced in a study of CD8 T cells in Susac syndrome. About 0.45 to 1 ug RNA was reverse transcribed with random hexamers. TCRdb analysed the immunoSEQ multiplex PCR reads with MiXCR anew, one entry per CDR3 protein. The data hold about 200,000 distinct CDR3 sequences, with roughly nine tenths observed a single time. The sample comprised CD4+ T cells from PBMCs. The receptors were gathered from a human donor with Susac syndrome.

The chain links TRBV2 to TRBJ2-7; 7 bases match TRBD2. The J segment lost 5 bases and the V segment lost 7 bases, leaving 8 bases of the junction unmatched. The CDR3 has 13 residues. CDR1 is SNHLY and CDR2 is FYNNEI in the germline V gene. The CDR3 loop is CASTPTSPDEQYF. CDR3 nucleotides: TGTGCCAGCACCCCGACTAGCCCGGACGAGCAGTACTTC.

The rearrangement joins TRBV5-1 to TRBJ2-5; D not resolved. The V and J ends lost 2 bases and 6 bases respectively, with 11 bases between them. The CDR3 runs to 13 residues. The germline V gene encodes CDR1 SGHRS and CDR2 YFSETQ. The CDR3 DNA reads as TGCGCCAGCAGCTTTTTCTCCGTCAAGACCCAGTACTTC. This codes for CASSFFSVKTQYF.

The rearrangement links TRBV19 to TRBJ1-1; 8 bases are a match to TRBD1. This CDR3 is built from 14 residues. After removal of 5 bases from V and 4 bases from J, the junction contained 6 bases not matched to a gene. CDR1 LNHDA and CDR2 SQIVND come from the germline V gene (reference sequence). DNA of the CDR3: TGTGCCAGTAGTGCGACAGGGGCGGGCACTGAAGCTTTCTTT. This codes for CASSATGAGTEAFF.

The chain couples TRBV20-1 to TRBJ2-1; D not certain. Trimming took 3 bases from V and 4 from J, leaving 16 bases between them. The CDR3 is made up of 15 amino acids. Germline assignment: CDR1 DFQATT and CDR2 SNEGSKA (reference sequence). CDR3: CSASSIPGSYNEQFF. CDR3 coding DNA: TGCAGTGCTAGTTCGATACCAGGATCGTACAATGAGCAGTTCTTC.

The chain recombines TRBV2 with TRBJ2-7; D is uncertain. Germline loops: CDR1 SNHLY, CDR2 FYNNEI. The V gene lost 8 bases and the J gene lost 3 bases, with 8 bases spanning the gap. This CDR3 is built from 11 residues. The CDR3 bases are TGTGCCAGCGGAGTGATCTACGAGCAGTACTTC. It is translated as CASGVIYEQYF.

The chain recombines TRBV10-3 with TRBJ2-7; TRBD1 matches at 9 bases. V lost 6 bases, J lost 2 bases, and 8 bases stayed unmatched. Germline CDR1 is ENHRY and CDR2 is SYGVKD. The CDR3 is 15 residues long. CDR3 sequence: CAISPPGQGPYEQYF. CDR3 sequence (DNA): TGTGCCATCAGCCCACCGGGACAGGGCCCCTACGAGCAGTACTTC.

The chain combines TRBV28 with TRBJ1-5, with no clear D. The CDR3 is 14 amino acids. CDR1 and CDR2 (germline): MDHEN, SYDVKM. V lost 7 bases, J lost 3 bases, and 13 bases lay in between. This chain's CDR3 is CASKVRYTNQPQHF. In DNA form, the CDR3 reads TGTGCCAGCAAAGTTAGGTATACCAATCAGCCCCAGCATTTT.

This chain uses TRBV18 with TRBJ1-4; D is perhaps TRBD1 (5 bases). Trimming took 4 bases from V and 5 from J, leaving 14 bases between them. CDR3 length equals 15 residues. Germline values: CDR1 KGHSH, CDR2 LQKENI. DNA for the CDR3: TGTGCCAGCTCACTGAACGCAGGGAGGAATGAAAAACTGTTTTTT. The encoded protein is CASSLNAGRNEKLFF.

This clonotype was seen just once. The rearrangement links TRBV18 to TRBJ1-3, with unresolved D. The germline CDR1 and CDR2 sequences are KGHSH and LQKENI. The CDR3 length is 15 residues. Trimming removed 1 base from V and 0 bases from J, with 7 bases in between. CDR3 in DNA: TGTGCCAGCTCACCACGGCAGAACTCTGGAAACACCATATATTTT. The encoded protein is CASSPRQNSGNTIYF.

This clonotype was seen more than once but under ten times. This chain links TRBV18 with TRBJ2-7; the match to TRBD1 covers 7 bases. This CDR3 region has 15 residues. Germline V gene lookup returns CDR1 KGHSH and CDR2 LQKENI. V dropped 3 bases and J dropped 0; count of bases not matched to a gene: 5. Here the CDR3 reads CASSPSQGISYEQYF. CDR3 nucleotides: TGTGCCAGCTCACCGTCACAGGGGATCTCCTACGAGCAGTACTTC.

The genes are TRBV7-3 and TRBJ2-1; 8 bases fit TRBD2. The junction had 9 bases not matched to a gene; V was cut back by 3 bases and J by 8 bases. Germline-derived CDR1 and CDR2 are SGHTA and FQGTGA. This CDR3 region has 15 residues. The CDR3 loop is CASSLSSGSQDEQFF. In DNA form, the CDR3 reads TGTGCCAGCAGCTTGTCCAGCGGGAGTCAAGATGAGCAGTTCTTC.

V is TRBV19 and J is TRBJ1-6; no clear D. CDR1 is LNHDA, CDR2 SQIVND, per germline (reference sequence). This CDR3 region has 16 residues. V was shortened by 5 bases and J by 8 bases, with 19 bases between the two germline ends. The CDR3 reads CASSRSTTWVDSPLHF. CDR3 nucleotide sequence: TGTGCCAGTAGTCGCTCTACGACCTGGGTGGATTCACCCCTCCACTTT.

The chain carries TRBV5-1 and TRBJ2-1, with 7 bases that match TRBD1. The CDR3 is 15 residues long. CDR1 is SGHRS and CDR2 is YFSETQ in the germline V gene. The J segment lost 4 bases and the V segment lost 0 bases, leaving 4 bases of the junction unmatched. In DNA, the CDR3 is TGCGCCAGCAGCTTGGAAGGGGGCTTATACAATGAGCAGTTCTTC. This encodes CASSLEGGLYNEQFF. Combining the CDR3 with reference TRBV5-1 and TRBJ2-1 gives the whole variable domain KAGVTQTPRYLIKTRGQQVTLSCSPISGHRSVSWYQQTPGQGLQFLFEYFSETQRNKGNFPGRFSGRQFSNSRSEMNVSTLELGDSALYLCASSLEGGLYNEQFFGPGTRLTVL.

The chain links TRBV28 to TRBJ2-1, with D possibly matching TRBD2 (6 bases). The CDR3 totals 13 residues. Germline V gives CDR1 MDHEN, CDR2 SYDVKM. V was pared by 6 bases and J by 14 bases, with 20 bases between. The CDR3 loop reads CASSLLLAKKEFF. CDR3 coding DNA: TGTGCCAGCAGCCTTCTTCTAGCGAAAAAAGAGTTCTTC.

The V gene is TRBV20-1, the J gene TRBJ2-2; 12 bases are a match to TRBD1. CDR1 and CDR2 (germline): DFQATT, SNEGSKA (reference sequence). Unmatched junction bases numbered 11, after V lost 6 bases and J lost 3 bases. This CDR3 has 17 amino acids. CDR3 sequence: CSASHPGQGADTGELFF. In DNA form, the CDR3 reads TGCAGTGCCTCCCACCCGGGACAGGGGGCAGACACCGGGGAGCTGTTTTTT.

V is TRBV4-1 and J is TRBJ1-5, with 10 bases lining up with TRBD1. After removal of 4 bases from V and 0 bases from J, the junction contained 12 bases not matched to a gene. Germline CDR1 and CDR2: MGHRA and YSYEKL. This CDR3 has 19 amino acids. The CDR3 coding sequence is TGCGCCAGCAGCCTTTTCACCGGGACAGGGGATTATAGCAATCAGCCCCAGCATTTT. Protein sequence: CASSLFTGTGDYSNQPQHF.

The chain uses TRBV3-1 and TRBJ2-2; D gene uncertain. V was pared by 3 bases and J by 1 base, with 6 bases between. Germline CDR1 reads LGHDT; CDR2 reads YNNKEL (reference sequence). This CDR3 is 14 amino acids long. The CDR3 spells CASSHGRNTGELFF. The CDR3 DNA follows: TGTGCCAGCAGCCATGGTCGGAACACCGGGGAGCTGTTTTTT.

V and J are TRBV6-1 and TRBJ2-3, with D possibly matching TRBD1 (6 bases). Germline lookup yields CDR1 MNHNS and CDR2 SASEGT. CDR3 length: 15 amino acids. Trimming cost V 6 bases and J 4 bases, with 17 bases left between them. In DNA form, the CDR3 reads TGTGCCAGCAGGAACCGACAGGTCCTTGCAGATACGCAGTATTTT. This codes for CASRNRQVLADTQYF.

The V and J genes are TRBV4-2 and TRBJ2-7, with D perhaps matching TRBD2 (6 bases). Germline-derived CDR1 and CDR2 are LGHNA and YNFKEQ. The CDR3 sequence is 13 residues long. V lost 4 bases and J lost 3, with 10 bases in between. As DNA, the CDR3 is TGTGCCAGCAGCCGAGATAGCGGCTACGAGCAGTACTTC. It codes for CASSRDSGYEQYF.

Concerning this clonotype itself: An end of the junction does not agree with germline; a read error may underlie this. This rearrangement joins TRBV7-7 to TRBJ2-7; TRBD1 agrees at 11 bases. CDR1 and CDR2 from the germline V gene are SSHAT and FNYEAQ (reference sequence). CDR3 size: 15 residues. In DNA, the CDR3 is TGTGCTAGCAGCTTAGGGACAGGGGGTCATGAAGAGCAGTACTTC. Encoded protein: CASSLGTGGHEEQYF.

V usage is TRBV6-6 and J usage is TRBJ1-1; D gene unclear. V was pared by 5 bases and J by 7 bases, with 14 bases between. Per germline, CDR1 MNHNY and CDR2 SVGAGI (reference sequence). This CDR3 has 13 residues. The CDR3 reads CASSTPFSSEAFF. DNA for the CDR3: TGTGCCAGCAGTACCCCCTTCTCTAGTGAAGCTTTCTTT.

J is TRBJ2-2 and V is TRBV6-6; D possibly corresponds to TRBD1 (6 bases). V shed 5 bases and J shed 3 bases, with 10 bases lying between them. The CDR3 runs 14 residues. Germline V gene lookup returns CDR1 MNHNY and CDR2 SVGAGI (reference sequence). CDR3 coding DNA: TGTGCCAGCAGTCGAGGACAGTACACCGGGGAGCTGTTTTTT. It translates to CASSRGQYTGELFF.

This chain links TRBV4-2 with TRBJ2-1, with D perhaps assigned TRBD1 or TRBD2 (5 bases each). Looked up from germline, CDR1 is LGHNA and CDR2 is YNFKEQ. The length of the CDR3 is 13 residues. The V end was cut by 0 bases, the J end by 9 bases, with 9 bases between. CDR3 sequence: CASSQEHGTEQFF. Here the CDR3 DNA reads TGTGCCAGCAGCCAAGAACACGGGACTGAGCAGTTCTTC.

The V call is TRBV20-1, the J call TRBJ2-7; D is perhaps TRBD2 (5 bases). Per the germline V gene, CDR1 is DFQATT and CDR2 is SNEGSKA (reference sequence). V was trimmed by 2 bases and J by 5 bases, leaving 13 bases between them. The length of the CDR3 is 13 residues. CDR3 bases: TGCAGTGCTAGATACGGGATGAGAAACGAGCAGTACTTC. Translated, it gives CSARYGMRNEQYF.